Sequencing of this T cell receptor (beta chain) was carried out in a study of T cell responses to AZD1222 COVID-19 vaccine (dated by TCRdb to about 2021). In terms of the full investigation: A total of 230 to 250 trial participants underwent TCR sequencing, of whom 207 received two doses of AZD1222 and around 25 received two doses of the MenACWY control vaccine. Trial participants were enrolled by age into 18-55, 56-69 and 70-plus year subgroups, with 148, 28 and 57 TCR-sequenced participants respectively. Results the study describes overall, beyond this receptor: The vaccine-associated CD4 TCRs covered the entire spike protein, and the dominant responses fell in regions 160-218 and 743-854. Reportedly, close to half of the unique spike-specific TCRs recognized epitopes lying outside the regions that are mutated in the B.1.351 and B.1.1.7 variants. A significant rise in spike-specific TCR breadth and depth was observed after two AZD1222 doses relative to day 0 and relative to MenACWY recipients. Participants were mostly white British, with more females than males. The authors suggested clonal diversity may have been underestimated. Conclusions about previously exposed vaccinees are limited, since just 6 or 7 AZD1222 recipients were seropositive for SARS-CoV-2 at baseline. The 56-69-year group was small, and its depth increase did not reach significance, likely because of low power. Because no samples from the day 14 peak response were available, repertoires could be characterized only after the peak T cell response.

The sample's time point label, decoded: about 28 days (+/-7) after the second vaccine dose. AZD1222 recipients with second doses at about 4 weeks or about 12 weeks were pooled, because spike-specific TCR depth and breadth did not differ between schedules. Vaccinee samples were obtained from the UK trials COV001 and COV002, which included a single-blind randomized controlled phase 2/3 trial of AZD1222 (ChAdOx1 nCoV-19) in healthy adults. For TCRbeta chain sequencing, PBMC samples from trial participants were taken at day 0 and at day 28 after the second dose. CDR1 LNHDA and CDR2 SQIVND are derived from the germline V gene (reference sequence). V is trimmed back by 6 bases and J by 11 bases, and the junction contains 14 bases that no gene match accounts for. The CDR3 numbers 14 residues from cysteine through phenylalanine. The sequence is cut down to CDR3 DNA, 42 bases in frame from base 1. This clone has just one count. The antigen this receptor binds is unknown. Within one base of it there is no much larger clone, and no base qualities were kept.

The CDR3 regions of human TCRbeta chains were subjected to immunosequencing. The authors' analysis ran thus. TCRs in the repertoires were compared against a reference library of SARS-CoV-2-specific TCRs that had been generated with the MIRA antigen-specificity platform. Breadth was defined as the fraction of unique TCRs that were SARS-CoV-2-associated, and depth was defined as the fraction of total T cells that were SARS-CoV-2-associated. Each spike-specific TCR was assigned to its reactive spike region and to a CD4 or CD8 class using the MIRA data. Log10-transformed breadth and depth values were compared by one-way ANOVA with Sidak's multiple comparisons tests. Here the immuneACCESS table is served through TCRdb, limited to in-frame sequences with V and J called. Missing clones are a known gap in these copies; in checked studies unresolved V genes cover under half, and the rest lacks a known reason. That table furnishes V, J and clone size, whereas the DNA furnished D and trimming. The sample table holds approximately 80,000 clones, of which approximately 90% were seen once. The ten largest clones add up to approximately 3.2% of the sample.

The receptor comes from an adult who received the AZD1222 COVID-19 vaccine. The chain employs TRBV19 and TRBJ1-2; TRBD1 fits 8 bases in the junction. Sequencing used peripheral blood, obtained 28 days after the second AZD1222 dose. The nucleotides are TGTGCCAGTAGCCCTTTGGGCAGGGGGCAGAAATACACCTTC. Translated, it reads CASSPLGRGQKYTF.